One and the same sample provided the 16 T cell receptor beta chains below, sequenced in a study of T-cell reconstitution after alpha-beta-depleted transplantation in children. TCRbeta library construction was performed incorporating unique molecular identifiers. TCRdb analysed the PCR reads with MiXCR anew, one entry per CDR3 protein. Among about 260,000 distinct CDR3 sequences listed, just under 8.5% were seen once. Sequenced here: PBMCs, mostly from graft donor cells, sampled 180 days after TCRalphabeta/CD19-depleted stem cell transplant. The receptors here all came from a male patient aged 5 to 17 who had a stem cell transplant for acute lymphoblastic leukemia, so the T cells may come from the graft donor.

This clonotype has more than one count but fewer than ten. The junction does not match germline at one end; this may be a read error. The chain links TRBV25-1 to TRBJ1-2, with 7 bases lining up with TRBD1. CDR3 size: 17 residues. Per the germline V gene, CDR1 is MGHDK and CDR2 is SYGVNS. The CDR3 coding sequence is TGTGCCAGCAGTGATCGAGACAGGGCGGGAGGATCGTATGGCTGCACCTTC. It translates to CASSDRDRAGGSYGCTF.

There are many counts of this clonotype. Here the CDR3 DNA reads TGTGCCAGCATCCTCGATAGCGGGGGCTACAATGAGCAGTTCTTC. Amino acids: CASILDSGGYNEQFF. This chain uses TRBV9 with TRBJ2-1, with 9 bases identical to TRBD2. This CDR3 region has 15 residues. Trimming took 6 bases from V and 3 from J; bases not matched to a gene: 7. CDR1 and CDR2 from the germline V gene are SGDLS and YYNGEE.

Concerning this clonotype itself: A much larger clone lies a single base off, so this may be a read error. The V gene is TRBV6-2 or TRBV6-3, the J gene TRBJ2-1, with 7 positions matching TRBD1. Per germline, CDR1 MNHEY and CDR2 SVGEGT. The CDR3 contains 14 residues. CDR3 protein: CASSPGQFLDDQFF. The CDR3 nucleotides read TGTGCCAGCAGCCCGGGACAGTTCTTGGATGACCAGTTCTTC.

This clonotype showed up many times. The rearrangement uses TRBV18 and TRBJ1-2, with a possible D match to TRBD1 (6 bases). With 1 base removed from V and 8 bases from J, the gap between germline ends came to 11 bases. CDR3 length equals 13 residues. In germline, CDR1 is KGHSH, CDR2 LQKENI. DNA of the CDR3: TGTGCCAGCTCACCACGGAGGACAGACGGCTACACCTTC. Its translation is CASSPRRTDGYTF.

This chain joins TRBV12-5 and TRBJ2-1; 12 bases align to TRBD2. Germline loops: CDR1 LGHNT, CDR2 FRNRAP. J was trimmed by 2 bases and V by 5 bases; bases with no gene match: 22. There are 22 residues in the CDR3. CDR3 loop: CASGLGSADLAGGPWTYNEQFF. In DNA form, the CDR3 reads TGTGCTAGTGGTCTTGGTTCTGCCGACCTAGCGGGAGGGCCGTGGACCTACAATGAGCAGTTCTTC.

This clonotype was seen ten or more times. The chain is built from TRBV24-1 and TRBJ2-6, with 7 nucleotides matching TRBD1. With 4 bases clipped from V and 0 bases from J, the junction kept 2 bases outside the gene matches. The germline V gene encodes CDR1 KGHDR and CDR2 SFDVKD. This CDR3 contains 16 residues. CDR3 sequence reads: CATSDRTGSGANVLTF. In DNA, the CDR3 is TGTGCCACCAGTGACCGGACAGGCTCTGGGGCCAACGTCCTGACTTTC.

CDR3 nucleotides: TGTGCCAGCACCGCAAGCGGGCTTAGCACAGATACGCAGTATTTT. Its translation: CASTASGLSTDTQYF. The chain is built from TRBV5-4 and TRBJ2-3, with D perhaps TRBD2 (6 bases). Germline-derived CDR1 and CDR2 are SGHNT and YYREEE (reference sequence). There are 15 residues in the CDR3. The V and J ends lost 6 bases and 0 bases respectively, with 14 bases between them.

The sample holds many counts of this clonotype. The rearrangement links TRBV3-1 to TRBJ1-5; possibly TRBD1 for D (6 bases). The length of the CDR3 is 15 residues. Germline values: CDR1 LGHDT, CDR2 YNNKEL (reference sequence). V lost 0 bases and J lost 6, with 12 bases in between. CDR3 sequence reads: CASSQERTVVQPQHF. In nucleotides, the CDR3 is TGTGCCAGCAGCCAAGAGCGGACAGTTGTTCAGCCCCAGCATTTT.

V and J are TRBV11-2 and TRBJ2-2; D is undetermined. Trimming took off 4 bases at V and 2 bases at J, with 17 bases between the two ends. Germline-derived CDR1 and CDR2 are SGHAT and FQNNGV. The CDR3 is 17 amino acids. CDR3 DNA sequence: TGTGCCAGCAGCTCCCCCATGGCGAATTTTAACACCGGGGAGCTGTTTTTT. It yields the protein CASSSPMANFNTGELFF. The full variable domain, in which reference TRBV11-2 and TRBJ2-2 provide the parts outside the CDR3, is EAGVAQSPRYKIIEKRQSVAFWCNPISGHATLYWYQQILGQGPKLLIQFQNNGVVDDSQLPKDRFSAERLKGVDSTLKIQPAKLEDSAVYLCASSSPMANFNTGELFFGEGSRLTVL.

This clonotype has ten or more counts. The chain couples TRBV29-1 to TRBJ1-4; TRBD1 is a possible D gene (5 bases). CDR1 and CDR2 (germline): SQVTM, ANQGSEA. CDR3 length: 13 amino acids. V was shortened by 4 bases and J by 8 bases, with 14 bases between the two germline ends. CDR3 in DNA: TGCAGCGTTGTGGGACCGAGGGGCGAAAAACTGTTTTTT. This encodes CSVVGPRGEKLFF. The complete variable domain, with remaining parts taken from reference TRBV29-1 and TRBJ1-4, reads SAVISQKPSRDICQRGTSLTIQCQVDSQVTMMFWYRQQPGQSLTLIATANQGSEATYESGFVIDKFPISRPNLTFSTLTVSNMSPEDSSIYLCSVVGPRGEKLFFGSGTQLSVL.

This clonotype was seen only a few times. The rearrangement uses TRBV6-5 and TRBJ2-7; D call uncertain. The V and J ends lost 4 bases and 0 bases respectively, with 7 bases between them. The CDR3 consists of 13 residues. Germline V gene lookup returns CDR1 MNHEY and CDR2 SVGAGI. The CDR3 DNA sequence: TGTGCCAGCAGTTCCCACGACTCCTACGAGCAGTACTTC. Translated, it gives CASSSHDSYEQYF.

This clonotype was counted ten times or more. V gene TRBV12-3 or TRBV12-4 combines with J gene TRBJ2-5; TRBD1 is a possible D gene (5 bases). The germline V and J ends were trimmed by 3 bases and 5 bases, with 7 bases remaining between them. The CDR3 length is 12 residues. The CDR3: CASSFYRETQYF. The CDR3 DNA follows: TGTGCCAGCAGTTTTTACAGGGAGACCCAGTACTTC.

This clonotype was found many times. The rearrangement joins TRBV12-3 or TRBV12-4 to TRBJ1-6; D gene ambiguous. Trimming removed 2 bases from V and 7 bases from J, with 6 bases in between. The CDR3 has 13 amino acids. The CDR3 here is CASSLLGNSPLHF. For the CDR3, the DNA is TGTGCCAGCAGTTTACTCGGGAATTCACCCCTCCACTTT.

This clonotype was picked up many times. This chain's CDR3 is CASSLDGTVFNYGYTF. The CDR3 bases are TGTGCCAGCAGCCTAGACGGGACAGTTTTCAACTATGGCTACACCTTC. The V and J genes are TRBV12-3 or TRBV12-4 and TRBJ1-2, with 7 nucleotides matching TRBD1. Trimming removed 6 bases from V and 2 bases from J; junction bases left unmatched: 12. The length of the CDR3 is 16 residues.

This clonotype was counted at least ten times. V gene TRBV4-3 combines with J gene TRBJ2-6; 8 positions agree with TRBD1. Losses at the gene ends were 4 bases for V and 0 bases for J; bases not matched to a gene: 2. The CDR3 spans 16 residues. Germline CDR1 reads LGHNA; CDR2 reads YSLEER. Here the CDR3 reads CASSRDRSSGANVLTF. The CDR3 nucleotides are TGCGCCAGCAGCCGGGACAGGAGCTCTGGGGCCAACGTCCTGACTTTC.

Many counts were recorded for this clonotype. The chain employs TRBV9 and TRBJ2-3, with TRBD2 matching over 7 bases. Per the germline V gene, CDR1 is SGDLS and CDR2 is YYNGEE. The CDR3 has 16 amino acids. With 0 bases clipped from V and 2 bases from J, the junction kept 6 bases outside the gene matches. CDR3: CASSVGLADSTDTQYF. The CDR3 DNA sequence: TGTGCCAGCAGCGTAGGGCTAGCGGACTCCACAGATACGCAGTATTTT.